Listed below are T cell receptor beta chains from one sample, sequenced in a study of blood T cell repertoires in COVID-19. TCRdb's table, derived via immunoSEQ multiplex PCR, lists solely in-frame clones and lacks some. The table includes about 230,000 clones, 65% to 90% detected once. The sequenced material came from peripheral blood. The receptors here all came from a man between 50 and 59 years old with COVID-19, enrolled during active disease. Both conserved end residues are part of each CDR3. D genes are given only for firm matches.

d_call v_call cdr3_aa
. TRBV3-1/TRBV3-2 CASTPGWTYNSPLHF
. TRBV7-8 CASGESGGRETQYF
TRBD1 TRBV5-1 CASSSRDRGLRGYTF
. TRBV6-5 CASSRAGSYEQYF
. TRBV18 CASSPTGYETQYF
. TRBV19 CASSSFRGGNQPQHF
. TRBV27 CASSIVDSPLHF
. TRBV19 CASRVDSFNQPQHF
. TRBV6-5 CASRTGWGYGYTF
. TRBV9 CASSAGTYNEQFF
TRBD2 TRBV9 CASSVAGEGTNEQFF
. TRBV19 CASSNGQTNYGYTF
TRBD1 TRBV4-1 CASSLTGTGALSGANVLTF
TRBD1 TRBV5-4 CASSPDRGYDGYTF
TRBD1 TRBV19 CASSIRQGDQPQHF
TRBD1 TRBV9 CASSGGARDRDLGANVLTF
. TRBV2 CASSRDWNSADTQYF
TRBD2 TRBV7-2 CASSGGTSGQYF
. TRBV27 CASKREGPISRPFNYGYTF
. TRBV2 CASTPEGWGNQPQHF
TRBD1 TRBV5-1 CASSQTGGNTEAFF
TRBD1 TRBV6-4 CASSPGTGNNSPLHF
. TRBV4-2 CASSQGVPTKRGYTF
TRBD1 TRBV7-2 CASSAPRDRQTDTQYF
. TRBV7-2 CASSGQPGRAYEQYF
TRBD1 TRBV28 CASSSPTGTGSFSGEKLFF
TRBD2 TRBV7-3 CASSKSRGVEQFF
. TRBV7-2 CASSLGSVMRSPLHF
. TRBV12-3/TRBV12-4 CASRGDPNYGYTF
TRBD1 TRBV20-1 CSGQGDYEQYF
. TRBV6-5 CASSFGGTYEQYF
TRBD2 TRBV27 CASSPGLAGGRTDTQYF
. TRBV12-3/TRBV12-4 CASSPQQDNEQFF
. TRBV6-2/TRBV6-3 CASSYSSPGPPLHF
TRBD1 TRBV18 CASSPRGDRPNEKLFF
. TRBV2 CASSEIGGGASRANVLTF
. TRBV5-1 CASSTSRMNTGELFF
TRBD2 TRBV28 CASSPPRTSGPYEQYF
. TRBV6-5 CASSPDGPNEKLFF
TRBD1 TRBV7-3 CASSLLYRGRMNTEAFF
. TRBV3-1/TRBV3-2 CASSQDAGSVYGYTF
TRBD2 TRBV6-1 CASSGPRTSGSNEQFF
. TRBV6-6 CASSPAGAAGNQPQHF
. TRBV10-3 CAISTQGRYSYEQYF
TRBD1 TRBV7-9 CASSRRTGLSYEQYF
. TRBV19 CASSKSSGSRGNYEQYF
. TRBV19 CASSILETQYF